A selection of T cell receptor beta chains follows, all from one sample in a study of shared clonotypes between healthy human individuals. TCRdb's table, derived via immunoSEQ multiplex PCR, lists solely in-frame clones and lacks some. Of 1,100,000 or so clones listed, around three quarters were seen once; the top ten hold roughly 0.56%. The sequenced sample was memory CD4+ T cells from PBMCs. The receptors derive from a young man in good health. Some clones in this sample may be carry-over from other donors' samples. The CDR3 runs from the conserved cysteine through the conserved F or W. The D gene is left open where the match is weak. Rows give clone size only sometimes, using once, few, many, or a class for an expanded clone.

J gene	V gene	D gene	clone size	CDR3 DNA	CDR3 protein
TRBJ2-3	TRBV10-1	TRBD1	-	TGCGCCAGCAGTGAAAACCCCCACCGGACAGGGCTCAGGGATACGCAGTATTTT	CASSENPHRTGLRDTQYF
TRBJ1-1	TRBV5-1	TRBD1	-	TGCGCCAGCAGCTTTGGGACAGGGGGCGGCACTGAAGCTTTCTTT	CASSFGTGGGTEAFF
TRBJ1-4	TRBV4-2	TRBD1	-	TGTGCCAGCAGCCAAGTCTCGGACAGGAGTGAAAAACTGTTTTTT	CASSQVSDRSEKLFF
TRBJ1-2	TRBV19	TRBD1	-	TGTGCCAGTAGTGCGAGCCGACAGGGAGACTATGGCTACACCTTC	CASSASRQGDYGYTF
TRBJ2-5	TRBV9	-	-	TGTGCCAGCAGCACTAGTCCAGGGGAGGGAGAGACCCAGTACTTC	CASSTSPGEGETQYF
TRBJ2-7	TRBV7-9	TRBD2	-	TGTGCCAGCAGTCTTGGACTAGCGGGAGCCCCTCCGCTCGAGCAGTACTTC	CASSLGLAGAPPLEQYF
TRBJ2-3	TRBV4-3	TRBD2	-	TGCGCCAGCAGCCAGCGCGGACTAGCTCAAGCGGGAGATACGCAGTATTTT	CASSQRGLAQAGDTQYF
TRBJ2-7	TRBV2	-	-	TGTGCCAGCACCCTATCAAGGAGCTCCTACGAGCAGTACTTC	CASTLSRSSYEQYF
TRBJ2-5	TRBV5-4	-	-	TGTGCCAGCAGCAGGGAACAAGAGACCCAGTACTTC	CASSREQETQYF
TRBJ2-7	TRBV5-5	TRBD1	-	TGTGCCAGCAGCTTGGTCGGGACAGGGGGCTTGGAGCAGTACTTC	CASSLVGTGGLEQYF
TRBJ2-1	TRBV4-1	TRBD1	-	TGCGCCAGCAGCCAACTTGGGACAGCCTACAATGAGCAGTTCTTC	CASSQLGTAYNEQFF
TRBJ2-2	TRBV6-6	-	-	TGTGCCAGCAGTGACAGATCGAACACCGGGGAGCTGTTTTTT	CASSDRSNTGELFF
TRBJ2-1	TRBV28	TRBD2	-	TGTGCCAGCAGTACAAGACTAGCGGTTACCTACAATGAGCAGTTCTTC	CASSTRLAVTYNEQFF
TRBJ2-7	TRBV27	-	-	TGTGCCAGCAAATTAGTGGGGACGGCAACAATCTCCTACGAGCAGTACTTC	CASKLVGTATISYEQYF
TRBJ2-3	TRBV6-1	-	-	TGTGCCAGCAGATGGGGGACAGATACGCAGTATTTT	CASRWGTDTQYF
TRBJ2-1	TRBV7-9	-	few	TGTGCCAGCAGGTCCGGGACACCCCAGTTCTTC	CASRSGTPQFF
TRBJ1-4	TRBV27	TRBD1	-	TGTGCCAGCGCCGCCGCCGGGACAGGGAAATATGAAAAACTGTTTTTT	CASAAAGTGKYEKLFF
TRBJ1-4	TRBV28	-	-	TGTGCCAGCAGTTCGGGACCGAATAATGAAAAACTGTTTTTT	CASSSGPNNEKLFF
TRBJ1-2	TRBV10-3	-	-	TGTGCCATCCAAGTGGGTTCCGTGACGGGTGATGGCTACACCTTC	CAIQVGSVTGDGYTF
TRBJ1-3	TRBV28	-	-	TGTGCCAGCAGTTTAGGCAGTGTCTCTGGAAACACCATATATTTT	CASSLGSVSGNTIYF
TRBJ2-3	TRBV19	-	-	TGTGCCAGTAGTATCGGGGATACGCAGTATTTT	CASSIGDTQYF
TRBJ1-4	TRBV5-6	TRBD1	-	TGTGCCAGCAGTTCCGACAGGGGGGCGGGCGAAAAACTGTTTTTT	CASSSDRGAGEKLFF
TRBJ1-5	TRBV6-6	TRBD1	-	TGTGCCAGCAGGCCAGGGGGTAGCAATCAGCCCCAGCATTTT	CASRPGGSNQPQHF
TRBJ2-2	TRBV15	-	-	TGTGCCACCAGCAGAGATCATCGCGGGGACACCGGGGAGCTGTTTTTT	CATSRDHRGDTGELFF
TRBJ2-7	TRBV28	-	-	TGTGCCAGCAGTTGGGGTCCGTACTACGAGCAGTACTTC	CASSWGPYYEQYF
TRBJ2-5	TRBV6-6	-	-	TGTGCCATCGAGTCCCCTTCTTCTGGGACCCAGTACTTC	CAIESPSSGTQYF
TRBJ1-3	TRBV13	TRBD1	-	TGTGCCAGCAGCCGACACCCCGAACAGGGGAGCTCTGGAAACACCATATATTTT	CASSRHPEQGSSGNTIYF
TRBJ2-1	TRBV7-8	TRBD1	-	TGTGCCAGCAGCTTCAGGGGGATAGCCGAAAGCTCCTACAATGAGCAGTTCTTC	CASSFRGIAESSYNEQFF
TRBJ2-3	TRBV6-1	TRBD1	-	TGTGCCAGCAGTGGGACAGGGGCCGGAGATACGCAGTATTTT	CASSGTGAGDTQYF
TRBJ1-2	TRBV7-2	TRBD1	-	TGTGCCAGCAGCTTTACAGGGGATAACTATGGCTACACCTTC	CASSFTGDNYGYTF
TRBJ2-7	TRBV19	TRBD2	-	TGTGCCACCGGGACTAGCCGATCCCCCTACGAGCAGTACTTC	CATGTSRSPYEQYF
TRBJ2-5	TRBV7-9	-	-	TGTGCCAGCAGTCAGCCCTATGGGGAGCAGTACTTC	CASSQPYGEQYF
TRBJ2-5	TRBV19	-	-	TGTGCCAGTAGTATAGATCCGGGCCGCCAAGAGACCCAGTACTTC	CASSIDPGRQETQYF
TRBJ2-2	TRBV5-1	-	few	TGCGCCAGCAGCTTGGGGGGCCCACGGGAGATCGGGGAGCTGTTTTTT	CASSLGGPREIGELFF
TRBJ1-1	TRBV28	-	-	TGTGCCAGCAGTTTATTCGGGACACCTCGCCCTGGAGCTTTCTTT	CASSLFGTPRPGAFF
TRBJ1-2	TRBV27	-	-	TGTGCCAGCAGTTTGGGCCCCCCCGGGGCCCTCTATGGCTACACCTTC	CASSLGPPGALYGYTF
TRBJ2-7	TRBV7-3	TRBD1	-	TGTGCCAGCAGCCCGACAGGGAGCTCCTACGAGCAGTACTTC	CASSPTGSSYEQYF
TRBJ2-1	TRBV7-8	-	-	TGTGCCAGCAGCTTATCAAGTTACAATGAGCAGTTCTTC	CASSLSSYNEQFF
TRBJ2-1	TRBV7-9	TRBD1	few	TGTGCCAGCAGTCCGGACAGGGCCAATGAGCAGTTCTTC	CASSPDRANEQFF
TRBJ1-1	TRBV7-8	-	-	TGTGCCAGCAGCTCTGGGGGGGCCGCCGGGGCTTTCTTT	CASSSGGAAGAFF
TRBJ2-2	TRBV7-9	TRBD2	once	TGTGCCAGCAGCATGGGACTAGCGGGAGGGGACACCGGGGAGCTGTTTTTT	CASSMGLAGGDTGELFF